This T cell receptor beta chain was found in a study of cytomegalovirus exposure and HLA in healthy donors. For this clone: What it recognizes is unknown.

Use of 60 Vbeta and 13 Jbeta primers characterized the PCR. TCRdb's copy holds only in-frame clones and misses some; the assay was immunoSEQ multiplex PCR. The repertoire holds approximately 95,000 clones, 80% to 85% seen once, with approximately 4% in the top ten. Whole-study results and caveats: Rarity held for most TCR sequences, but there were some public TCRs that occurred in many donors. Because they were indistinguishable, some V segments, including TRBV6-2 and TRBV6-3, were excluded.

There were likely unrecorded immune exposures, though donors were nominally healthy when sampled. CDR3 length equals 15 residues. Per germline, CDR1 MGHDK and CDR2 SYGVNS. The ends were cut back, 2 bases at V and 7 bases at J, with 18 bases in the middle. The rearrangement joins TRBV25-1 to TRBJ2-7, with a possible D match to TRBD2 (7 bases). The sample comprised PBMCs. The clonotype comes from a woman between 70 and 85 years old in good health and CMV-seropositive. DNA for the CDR3: TGTGCCAGCAGTGAAGGGCCAGGGGAGGGCGGGGAGCAGTACTTC. Protein: CASSEGPGEGGEQYF.